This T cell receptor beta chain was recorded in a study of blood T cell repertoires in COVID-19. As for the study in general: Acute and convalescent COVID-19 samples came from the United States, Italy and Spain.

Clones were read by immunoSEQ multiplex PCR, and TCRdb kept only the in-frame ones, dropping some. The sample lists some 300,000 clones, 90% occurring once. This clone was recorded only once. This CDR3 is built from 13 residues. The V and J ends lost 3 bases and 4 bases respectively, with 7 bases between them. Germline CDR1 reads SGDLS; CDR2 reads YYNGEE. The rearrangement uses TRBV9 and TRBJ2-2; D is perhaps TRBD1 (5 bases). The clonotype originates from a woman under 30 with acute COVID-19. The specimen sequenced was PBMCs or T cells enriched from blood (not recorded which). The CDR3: CASSARVTGELFF. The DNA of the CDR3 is TGTGCCAGCAGCGCCAGGGTCACCGGGGAGCTGTTTTTT.